The clone carrying this T cell receptor beta chain was recorded many times. Deletions cut 6 bases from V and 4 bases from J, with 10 bases between. Germline V lookup: CDR1 MNHEY, CDR2 SVGEGT. CDR3 length equals 14 residues. Arm-PCR of CDR3 regions with iRepertoire HTBI primers generated TCR beta libraries. TCRdb called the multiplex PCR reads again in MiXCR, with one record for every CDR3 protein. This sample has more than 300,000 distinct CDR3 sequences; 15% to 20% occur once, and the top ten carry 20%. This sample is drawn from a study of regulatory T cells in long-lasting Graves disease. Time point noted: newly diagnosed GD, antithyroid drugs for less than 3 months. From RNA extracted from PBMCs, the TCR library was made. The data were also submitted as part of a second study, on T cells in Graves' hyperthyroidism and ophthalmopathy.

The sample in question was peripheral blood mononuclear cells (PBMCs), obtained at new diagnosis, from a patient treated with antithyroid drugs. The rearrangement uses TRBV6-2 or TRBV6-3 and TRBJ2-6; the D gene is possibly TRBD1 (7 bases). The sequence derives from a young woman with Graves disease. The CDR3 nucleotides read TGTGCCAGCAGCTCAGGGGGGGGGGCCAACGTCCTGACTTTC. Protein product: CASSSGGGANVLTF.